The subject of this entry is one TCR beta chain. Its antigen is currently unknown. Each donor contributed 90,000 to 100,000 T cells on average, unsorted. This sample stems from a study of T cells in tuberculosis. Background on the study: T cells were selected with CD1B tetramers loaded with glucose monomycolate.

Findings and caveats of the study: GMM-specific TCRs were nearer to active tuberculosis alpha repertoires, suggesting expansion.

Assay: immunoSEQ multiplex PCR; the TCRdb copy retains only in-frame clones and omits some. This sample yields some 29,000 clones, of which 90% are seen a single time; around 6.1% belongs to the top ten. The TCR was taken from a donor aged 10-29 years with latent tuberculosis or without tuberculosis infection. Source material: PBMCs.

Written as DNA, the CDR3 is TGTGCCAGCAGTGATGCCAGGTATGGCTACACCTTC. It codes for CASSDARYGYTF. The chain couples TRBV2 to TRBJ1-2; D gene unclear. V lost 3 bases and J 5 bases, leaving 7 bases between the germline ends. The CDR3 is 12 residues long. Per the germline V gene, CDR1 is SNHLY and CDR2 is FYNNEI.